This is a list of T cell receptor beta chains from one sample in a study of T cells after yellow fever vaccination. TCRdb re-called the 5' RACE reads with MiXCR, one entry per CDR3 protein. The sample holds about 130,000 distinct CDR3 sequences; 7.5% to 10% are singletons and the top ten take 40%. The sequences come from CD8+ T cells sorted from PBMCs, collected on the day of the yellow fever booster vaccination. The receptor set was obtained from a man aged 18 to 30 who received the YFV17D yellow fever vaccine. Both conserved end residues are trimmed from each CDR3. D genes are given only for firm matches.

d_gene: NA
v_gene: TRBV23-1
CDR3aa: AIYRTTGSYNSPLH

d_gene: TRBD2
v_gene: TRBV10-3
CDR3aa: AISESQTSAYSTDTQY

d_gene: NA
v_gene: TRBV9
CDR3aa: ASSAPQGPGELF

d_gene: NA
v_gene: TRBV11-2
CDR3aa: ASSYYIEETQY

d_gene: NA
v_gene: TRBV4-3
CDR3aa: ASSQDQALGYNEQF

d_gene: TRBD1
v_gene: TRBV12-3/TRBV12-4
CDR3aa: ASSHRQGTYQPQH

d_gene: NA
v_gene: TRBV29-1
CDR3aa: SVGAPGAGTGELF

d_gene: NA
v_gene: TRBV18
CDR3aa: ASSPDQGTEAF

d_gene: TRBD1
v_gene: TRBV11-2
CDR3aa: ASRLDRDGYTEAF

d_gene: TRBD1
v_gene: TRBV4-1
CDR3aa: ASSSGQALYEQY

d_gene: TRBD1
v_gene: TRBV7-6
CDR3aa: ASSLGQGLGNEQF

d_gene: NA
v_gene: TRBV5-4
CDR3aa: ASSLVPGVYGYT

d_gene: NA
v_gene: TRBV7-9
CDR3aa: ASSHRGTSTGELF

d_gene: NA
v_gene: TRBV12-3/TRBV12-4
CDR3aa: ASSSGTSYEQY

d_gene: TRBD1
v_gene: TRBV6-1
CDR3aa: ASSERTGTYEQY